One and the same sample provided the 4 T cell receptor beta chains below, sequenced in a study of human T cells and chemical hapten exposure. Noted time point: healthy volunteer bleed at 6 weeks. It was from unfractionated whole blood that total RNA was extracted. TCRdb re-called the RACE reads with MiXCR, one entry per CDR3 protein. The table includes more than 35,000 distinct CDR3 sequences, 3.7% detected once. The specimen was whole blood. All receptors derive from a human donor in good health. Some clones in this sample may be carry-over from other donors' samples.

This clonotype was detected only a few times. V gene TRBV12-3 or TRBV12-4 combines with J gene TRBJ1-1; the D is unclear. Trimming stripped 2 bases from V and 3 bases from J, with 7 bases between. The CDR3 extends over 13 amino acids. CDR3 residues: CASSLSGYTEAFF. In DNA, the CDR3 is TGTGCCAGCAGTTTAAGTGGTTACACTGAAGCTTTCTTT.

V and J are TRBV28 and TRBJ1-5; TRBD1 aligns across 7 bases. The length of the CDR3 is 15 residues. Trimming removed 5 bases from V and 3 bases from J; junction bases left unmatched: 7. CDR1 and CDR2 (germline): MDHEN, SYDVKM. Here the CDR3 reads CASSTLDRANQPQHF. As DNA, the CDR3 is TGTGCCAGCAGTACCCTTGACAGGGCCAATCAGCCCCAGCATTTT.

This clonotype showed up many times. The gene calls are TRBV4-1 and TRBJ2-3; 10 nucleotides agree with TRBD2. CDR1 and CDR2 from the germline V gene are MGHRA and YSYEKL. V gave up 2 bases and J gave up 5 bases; unmatched junction bases: 1. The CDR3 length is 14 residues. CDR3 nucleotides: TGCGCCAGCAGCCAATGGACTAGCGGAGATACGCAGTATTTT. This codes for CASSQWTSGDTQYF.

This clonotype was seen only a few times. The chain carries TRBV9 and TRBJ2-7; D possibly uses TRBD1 or TRBD2 (5 bases each). Trimming shortened V by 0 bases and J by 4 bases, and 11 bases separated the two germline ends. The CDR3 has 14 amino acids. Germline CDR1 and CDR2: SGDLS and YYNGEE. The CDR3 sequence: CASSVGRTPYEQYF. The CDR3 DNA reads as TGTGCCAGCAGCGTAGGGAGGACACCGTACGAGCAGTACTTC.